The sequence of this T cell receptor beta chain was determined in a study of T-cell reconstitution after alpha-beta-depleted transplantation in children. This CDR3 is built from 14 residues. Trimming took 5 bases from V and 1 from J, leaving 9 bases between them. Germline CDR1 and CDR2: SGHTA and FQGNSA. Whole-study results and caveats: Several hundred graft clones that had expanded were reportedly the source of alpha-beta T cells about two months after transplant. Recipient T cells and thymic progenitors that survived gave rise to the high TCRbeta diversity observed at day 60 in some patients. From newly produced T cells came most of the T-cell counts and diversity one year after transplant.

During its preparation, the TCRbeta library received unique molecular identifiers. TCRdb processed the PCR reads anew with MiXCR; each CDR3 protein has one entry. The sample lists around 600,000 distinct CDR3 sequences, 23% occurring once. Comments on this clonotype: The antigen remains unidentified.

The V and J genes are TRBV7-2 and TRBJ1-5, with D unclear. The sequenced sample was PBMCs, mostly from graft donor cells, obtained 360 days after TCRalphabeta/CD19-depleted stem cell transplant. This TCR was sampled from a boy in the first two years of life who had a stem cell transplant for acute myeloid leukemia, so the T cells may come from the graft donor. The CDR3 DNA is TGTGCCAGCAGCCCAGACACGAGCAATCAGCCCCAGCATTTT. Translated, it gives CASSPDTSNQPQHF. Variable domain in full (rest from reference TRBV7-2 and TRBJ1-5): GAGVSQSPSNKVTEKGKDVELRCDPISGHTALYWYRQSLGQGLEFLIYFQGNSAPDKSGLPSDRFSAERTGGSVSTLTIQRTQQEDSAVYLCASSPDTSNQPQHFGDGTRLSIL.